These T cell receptor beta chains were read from a single sample in a study of T cells in Graves' hyperthyroidism and ophthalmopathy. TCRdb redid the calling of the multiplex PCR reads with MiXCR, one entry per CDR3 protein. The repertoire holds 450,000 to 650,000 distinct CDR3 sequences, about 15% seen once, with approximately 16% in the top ten. The sample comprised blood. These receptor sequences come from a woman aged 18-29 years with Graves' ophthalmopathy. Both conserved end residues are part of each CDR3. Each record gives: V gene, clone size, J gene, D gene, CDR3 DNA, CDR3 protein. A D gene is named only where the DNA matches it firmly. Expanded clones are given a class, and other clones once, few, many or no size at all.

v_gene: TRBV7-3; abundance: .; j_gene: TRBJ1-2; d_gene: .; CDR3nt: TGTGCCAGCAGCTTATATGGTAGTGCGGAAAGCTATGGCTACACCTTC; CDR3aa: CASSLYGSAESYGYTF
v_gene: TRBV2; abundance: many; j_gene: TRBJ2-2; d_gene: .; CDR3nt: TGTGCCAGCAGTGGTAAAGGGGCCAACACCGGGGAGCTGTTTTTT; CDR3aa: CASSGKGANTGELFF
v_gene: TRBV6-9; abundance: .; j_gene: TRBJ2-2; d_gene: .; CDR3nt: TGTGCCAGCAGTTACGCAGGGCAGAGCGGGGAGCTGTTTTTT; CDR3aa: CASSYAGQSGELFF
v_gene: TRBV6-2/TRBV6-3; abundance: few; j_gene: TRBJ1-6; d_gene: TRBD1; CDR3nt: TGTGCCAGCAGTTTTACAGGGGACAATTCACCCCTCCACTTT; CDR3aa: CASSFTGDNSPLHF
v_gene: TRBV6-2/TRBV6-3; abundance: many; j_gene: TRBJ1-2; d_gene: .; CDR3nt: TGTGCCAGCAGTTACTCGGGGGGAGCTGGCTACACCTTC; CDR3aa: CASSYSGGAGYTF
v_gene: TRBV5-1; abundance: many; j_gene: TRBJ1-5; d_gene: TRBD1; CDR3nt: TGCGCCAGCAGATTGCCCAACACAGGGGGCAGAAACAATCAGCCCCAGCATTTT; CDR3aa: CASRLPNTGGRNNQPQHF
v_gene: TRBV28; abundance: many; j_gene: TRBJ1-1; d_gene: .; CDR3nt: TGTGCCAGCACTAATACGGACAGACCGAACACTGAAGCTTTCTTT; CDR3aa: CASTNTDRPNTEAFF
v_gene: TRBV12-3/TRBV12-4; abundance: .; j_gene: TRBJ2-7; d_gene: TRBD2; CDR3nt: TGTGCCAGCAGTTTAGCGGGACTAGCGGGATGGGACGAGCAGTACTTC; CDR3aa: CASSLAGLAGWDEQYF
v_gene: TRBV19; abundance: .; j_gene: TRBJ1-1; d_gene: .; CDR3nt: TGTGCCAGTAGTAAGTACAGGGTCCTGAACACTGAAGCTTTCTTT; CDR3aa: CASSKYRVLNTEAFF
v_gene: TRBV7-3; abundance: .; j_gene: TRBJ2-1; d_gene: TRBD2; CDR3nt: TGTGCCAGCAGCTTAACTTCGGGAGGGCCATCCTACAATGAGCAGTTCTTC; CDR3aa: CASSLTSGGPSYNEQFF
v_gene: TRBV19; abundance: few; j_gene: TRBJ2-7; d_gene: .; CDR3nt: TGTGCCAGTAGTATGAAGGCCGGAACCTACGAGCAGTACTTC; CDR3aa: CASSMKAGTYEQYF
v_gene: TRBV14; abundance: .; j_gene: TRBJ2-7; d_gene: .; CDR3nt: TGTGCCAGCAGCCAATCTCGGGGCAAGCAGTACTTC; CDR3aa: CASSQSRGKQYF
v_gene: TRBV2; abundance: many; j_gene: TRBJ2-3; d_gene: .; CDR3nt: TGTGCCAGCAGACCTACTCGCAAGGATACGCAGTATTTT; CDR3aa: CASRPTRKDTQYF
v_gene: TRBV27; abundance: many; j_gene: TRBJ2-7; d_gene: .; CDR3nt: TGTGCCAGCAGTGGGCTGGGGTCGGCCGCCTACGAGCAGTACTTC; CDR3aa: CASSGLGSAAYEQYF
v_gene: TRBV6-1; abundance: many; j_gene: TRBJ1-2; d_gene: TRBD1; CDR3nt: TGTGCCAGCAGTGAAGCTGGGACAGGCGGCGGGCGCGTTGGCTACACCTTC; CDR3aa: CASSEAGTGGGRVGYTF